This T cell receptor beta chain emerged from a study of T cells in Graves' hyperthyroidism and ophthalmopathy (dated by TCRdb to the late 2010s). General notes on the study: Peripheral blood samples were taken at initial diagnosis, before any treatment was given. Thyroid tissue and blood T-cell repertoires from six or seven Graves' hyperthyroidism patients were also compared in the study. For training and testing, the 80 to 100 patients in the discovery cohort were randomly divided in a 7:3 ratio. After sampling, hyperthyroidism patients received methimazole starting at 30 mg daily, and ophthalmopathy patients received high-dose intravenous methylprednisolone. Prospective prediction of ophthalmopathy was tested in an independent validation cohort consisting of roughly 19 hyperthyroidism patients and more than 15 patients who later progressed to ophthalmopathy. TCR V-J signatures able to tell the groups apart were searched for in a discovery cohort of 100 or so patients, of whom 43 had Graves' ophthalmopathy and about 60 had stable Graves' hyperthyroidism. TCR Vbeta CDR3 sequencing of some 140 peripheral blood samples (under 45 ophthalmopathy, 75 or so hyperthyroidism and roughly 17 progressor patients) is reported in the paper.

Overall study outcomes, separate from this receptor: Ophthalmopathy was separated from stable hyperthyroidism by a 13 V-J signature model, with 85% to 90% sensitivity and about 81% specificity obtained in cross-validation and 80%/75% obtained in testing. In validation, the model predicted progression to ophthalmopathy with around 71% sensitivity and roughly 75% specificity, a median of about six months before onset. Blood samples also contained most of the expanded thyroid clonotypes (frequency above 0.001), which suggests that blood repertoires may reflect thyroid immune responses. No statistical method was used to fix the sample size in advance, and group allocation was not hidden from the investigators.

Ophthalmopathy patients had moderately to severely active disease, with a Clinical Activity Score of 3 or more, a NOSPECS grade of 4 or more, and a disease duration of less than 3 months. Exclusion was applied to patients with uncontrolled infections, other autoimmune diseases, pregnancy or lactation. Diagnoses were established on the basis of clinical symptoms, serum thyroxine and TRAb, thyroid ultrasound, and orbital computed tomography. PBMCs were isolated from about 9.2 ml of fresh peripheral blood by Ficoll-Paque density gradient centrifugation. Total RNA was extracted using Trizol reagent, and RNA quality was assessed on an Agilent 2100 Bioanalyzer. TCR beta CDR3 regions were amplified from RNA transcripts. The TCR CDR3 was subjected to a first round of RT-PCR using the HTBI primer set and the Qiagen OneStep RT-PCR kit. Libraries were constructed in a second round of multiplex PCR, after which size selection and purification were performed. The libraries were sequenced on an Illumina HiSeq2000 using paired-end 100 bp reads. The published analysis was carried out like this. Raw data were processed with SOAPnuke, discarding reads with adapters, uncalled bases, mean Phred below 15, or no exact constant-primer or identifier match. COPE v1.2.5 was used to merge the high-quality paired reads, and each unique nucleotide sequence was defined as a clonotype. MiTCR v1.1 was used to align the clonotypes against IMGT TRBV, TRBD and TRBJ reference segments. Analysis was restricted to V-J combinations with a frequency above 0.0001, which covered 98% to 99.2% of repertoires. The TCS score was defined as the ratio of F50 (clonal expansion) to E x V (chaos), calculated using BLOSUM62-based TCRdist between CDR3 peptides within each V-J. Welch's t-statistics and random forest reduced around 520 V-J features to roughly 13, which were used in a naive Bayes classifier (R e1071). Using fastp at Q25 and MiXCR, TCRdb reprocessed the public reads and kept productive beta chains. Merged by CDR3 protein, the rows form single entries marked with the most common genes and DNA. These V and J calls are TCRdb output, not the study's own analysis. This sample is represented by more than 300,000 distinct CDR3 sequences; 15% to 20% of them were singletons. The top ten constitute roughly two fifths of the sample.

This clonotype was observed many times. The antigen it binds to is not known. Base qualities are not at hand, and no much larger clone is one base apart. Germline trimming amounts to 5 bases on V and 4 bases on J, with 10 as the count of junction bases outside the gene matches. As encoded in the germline V gene (reference sequence), CDR1 is MNHEY while CDR2 is SMNVEV. CDR3 length: 17 amino acids, cysteine to phenylalanine. The retained sequence is limited to the CDR3, 51 bases, with the frame set at the first base. This chain is built from TRBV27 and TRBJ2-7, and TRBD2 aligns with 14 junction nucleotides. The sequence derives from a man younger than 35 with Graves' ophthalmopathy. What was sequenced was blood. The CDR3 region reads CASSPPAGLAGGYEQYF. The bases are TGTGCCAGCAGTCCCCCGGCCGGACTAGCGGGGGGTTACGAGCAGTACTTC.